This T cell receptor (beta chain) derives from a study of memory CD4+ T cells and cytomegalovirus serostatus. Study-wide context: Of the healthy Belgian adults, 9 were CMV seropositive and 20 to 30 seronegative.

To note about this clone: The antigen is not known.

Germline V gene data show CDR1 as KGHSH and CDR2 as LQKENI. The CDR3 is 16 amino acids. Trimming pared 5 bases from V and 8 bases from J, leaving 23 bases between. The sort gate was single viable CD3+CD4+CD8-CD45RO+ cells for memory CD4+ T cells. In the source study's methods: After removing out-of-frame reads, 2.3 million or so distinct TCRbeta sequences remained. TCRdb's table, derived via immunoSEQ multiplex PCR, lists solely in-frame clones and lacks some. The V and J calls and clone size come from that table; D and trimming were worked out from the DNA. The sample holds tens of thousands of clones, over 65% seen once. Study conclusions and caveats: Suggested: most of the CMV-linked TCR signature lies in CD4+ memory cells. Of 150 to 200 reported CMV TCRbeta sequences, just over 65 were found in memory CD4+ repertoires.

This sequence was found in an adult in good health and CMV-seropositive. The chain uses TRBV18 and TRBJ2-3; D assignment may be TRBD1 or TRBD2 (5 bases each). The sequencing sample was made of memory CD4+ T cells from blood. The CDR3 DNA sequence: TGTGCCAGCTCAATGAACGACATTGAGAATGGGGGTACGCAGTATTTT. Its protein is CASSMNDIENGGTQYF.